This T cell receptor (beta chain) was sequenced during a study of long-term antiretroviral therapy in people with HIV. Study observations and caveats: Transplant donor controls retained higher diversity, though diversity increased after ART. Narrower CDR3 length ranges marked HIV repertoires relative to controls.

Germline CDR1 is MRHNA and CDR2 is SNTAGT. The CDR3 loop spans 14 amino acids. V was pared by 0 bases and J by 0 bases, with 5 bases between. This clone was recorded a few times. Its target is unknown. Without exception, participants with HIV were treated in the United States. Every specimen held between roughly 0.85-11 million cryopreserved PBMC. These were thawed and washed before DNA extraction. Samples were assayed with immunoSEQ v3.0 at survey level. The table came from immunoSEQ multiplex PCR; TCRdb's copy has only in-frame clones and leaves some out. The sample consists of about 15,000 clones, 84% of them appearing once.

Sequencing was performed on unsorted PBMCs, taken 0.1 years after starting antiretroviral therapy. This clonotype was sampled from a man younger than 35 with HIV. This chain uses TRBV6-4 with TRBJ1-2; unclear D gene. The CDR3 DNA is TGTGCCAGCAGTGACTCCGGAGCTAACTATGGCTACACCTTC. Translated: CASSDSGANYGYTF.